A selection of T cell receptor beta chains follows, all from one sample in a study of T cells after yellow fever vaccination. TCRdb fed the 5' RACE reads into MiXCR, producing one record per CDR3 protein. The sample shows 300,000 to 450,000 distinct CDR3 sequences, approximately 8% of them seen only once. The starting material was PBMCs, obtained 45 days after the first yellow fever vaccination. Receptor source: a man between 18 and 35 years old who received the YFV17D yellow fever vaccine. Both conserved end residues are part of each CDR3. A D gene is named only where the DNA matches it firmly. Rows may omit the clone size; those that give it use once, few, many or a size class.

TRBV9	NA	few	14	TRBJ1-1	CASSVGPTSTEAFF	TGTGCCAGCAGCGTAGGCCCCACCTCAACTGAAGCTTTCTTT
TRBV12-3/TRBV12-4	NA	few	16	TRBJ1-5	CASSWGGRGKNQPQHF	TGTGCCAGCAGTTGGGGAGGGCGGGGGAAAAATCAGCCCCAGCATTTT
TRBV5-1	NA	few	14	TRBJ2-3	CASSSRGAPDTQYF	TGCGCCAGCAGCTCCCGGGGAGCGCCAGATACGCAGTATTTT
TRBV20-1	NA	NA	14	TRBJ1-5	CSAPGTLGNQPQHF	TGCAGTGCCCCGGGGACCCTAGGCAATCAGCCCCAGCATTTT
TRBV1	NA	NA	17	TRBJ2-2	CTSSQDLKASNTGELFF	TGCACCAGCAGCCAAGATCTTAAGGCTTCGAACACCGGGGAGCTGTTTTTT
TRBV29-1	NA	few	10	TRBJ2-1	CSYRDYEQFF	TGCAGCTACAGGGATTATGAGCAGTTCTTC
TRBV15	NA	few	13	TRBJ2-1	CATSRETEYEQFF	TGTGCCACCAGCAGAGAAACGGAATATGAGCAGTTCTTC
TRBV30	NA	NA	16	TRBJ1-3	CAWSVLGGPSGNTIYF	TGTGCCTGGAGTGTACTCGGGGGCCCTTCTGGAAACACCATATATTTT
TRBV20-1	NA	NA	15	TRBJ2-2	CSARVDRTNTGELFF	TGCAGTGCTAGAGTAGACAGGACGAACACCGGGGAGCTGTTTTTT
TRBV2	NA	NA	13	TRBJ1-5	CASGDWGNQPQHF	TGTGCCAGCGGTGATTGGGGCAATCAGCCCCAGCATTTT
TRBV4-3	TRBD1	few	17	TRBJ2-3	CASSQGVGTGRTDTQYF	TGCGCCAGCAGCCAAGGGGTCGGGACAGGGCGAACAGATACGCAGTATTTT
TRBV11-2	TRBD2	few	18	TRBJ2-5	CASSRRSSSGVFQETQYF	TGTGCCAGCAGTCGACGGTCGTCTAGCGGCGTATTCCAAGAGACCCAGTACTTC
TRBV5-1	NA	few	15	TRBJ1-1	CASSYLTRENTEAFF	TGCGCCAGCAGCTACCTTACCCGGGAGAACACTGAAGCTTTCTTT
TRBV12-3/TRBV12-4	NA	few	15	TRBJ2-3	CASSLAGHLTDTQYF	TGTGCCAGCAGTTTAGCGGGACACCTCACAGATACGCAGTATTTT
TRBV5-6	TRBD1	NA	14	TRBJ1-6	CASSRGQGNSPLHF	TGTGCCAGCAGCCGGGGACAGGGAAATTCACCCCTCCACTTT
TRBV7-9	NA	NA	15	TRBJ1-1	CASSLGVTPWAEAFF	TGTGCCAGCAGCTTAGGGGTCACCCCTTGGGCTGAAGCTTTCTTT
TRBV7-2	NA	NA	14	TRBJ2-5	CASSPEVLQETQYF	TGTGCCAGCAGCCCCGAGGTACTCCAAGAGACCCAGTACTTC
TRBV29-1	NA	many	13	TRBJ1-1	CSVSAQGDTEAFF	TGCAGCGTTAGCGCCCAAGGGGACACTGAAGCTTTCTTT
TRBV6-1	TRBD1	NA	15	TRBJ2-2	CASRRTGGNTGELFF	TGTGCCAGCAGACGGACAGGGGGCAACACCGGGGAGCTGTTTTTT
TRBV19	NA	NA	15	TRBJ1-1	CASSNQGSMNTEAFF	TGTGCCAGTAGTAACCAGGGGAGCATGAACACTGAAGCTTTCTTT
TRBV7-4	NA	NA	13	TRBJ2-5	CASNTVGLETQYF	TGTGCCAGCAATACCGTGGGGCTCGAGACCCAGTACTTC
TRBV7-9	NA	few	12	TRBJ1-4	CASSFGNEKLFF	TGTGCCAGCAGCTTCGGTAATGAAAAACTGTTTTTT
TRBV7-9	NA	few	15	TRBJ1-1	CASSLAEGRNTEAFF	TGTGCCAGCAGCTTAGCGGAGGGTCGGAACACTGAAGCTTTCTTT
TRBV18	NA	many	14	TRBJ1-1	CASSPPGQNTEAFF	TGTGCCAGCTCACCGCCGGGGCAGAACACTGAAGCTTTCTTT
TRBV12-5	NA	once	12	TRBJ2-7	CASGGDSYEQYF	TGTGCTAGTGGGGGCGACAGCTACGAGCAGTACTTC